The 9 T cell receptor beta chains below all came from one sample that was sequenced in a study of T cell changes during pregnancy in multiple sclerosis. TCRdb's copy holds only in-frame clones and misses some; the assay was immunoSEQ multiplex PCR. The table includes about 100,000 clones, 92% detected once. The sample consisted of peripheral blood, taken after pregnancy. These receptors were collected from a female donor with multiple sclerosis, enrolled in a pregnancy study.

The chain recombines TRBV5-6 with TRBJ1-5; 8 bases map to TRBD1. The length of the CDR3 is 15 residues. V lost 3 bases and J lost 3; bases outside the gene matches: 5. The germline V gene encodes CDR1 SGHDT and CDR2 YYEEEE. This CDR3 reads CASSSGQGFNQPQHF. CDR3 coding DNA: TGTGCCAGCAGCTCTGGACAGGGCTTCAATCAGCCCCAGCATTTT.

Here the CDR3 reads CAWARQGAGQPQHF. In DNA form, the CDR3 reads TGTGCCTGGGCCCGACAGGGGGCGGGTCAGCCCCAGCATTTT. V is TRBV30 and J is TRBJ1-5, with 10 bases that match TRBD1. The CDR3 has 14 amino acids. J gave up 6 bases and V 5 bases, and 7 bases lay outside the gene matches. Germline V CDR1 and CDR2: GTSNPN, SVGIG (reference sequence).

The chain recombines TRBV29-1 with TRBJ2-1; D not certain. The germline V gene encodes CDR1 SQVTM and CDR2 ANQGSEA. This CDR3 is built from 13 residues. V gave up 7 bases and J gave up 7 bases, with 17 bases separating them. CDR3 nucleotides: TGCAGCGCAGAAAGACACCTAAAAAATGAGCAGTTCTTC. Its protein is CSAERHLKNEQFF.

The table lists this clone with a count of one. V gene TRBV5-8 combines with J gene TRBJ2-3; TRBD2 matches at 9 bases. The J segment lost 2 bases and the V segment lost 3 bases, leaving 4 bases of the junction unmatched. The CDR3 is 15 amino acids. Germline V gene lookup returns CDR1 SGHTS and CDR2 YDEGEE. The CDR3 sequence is CASSSGLAPTDTQYF. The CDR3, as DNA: TGTGCCAGCAGCTCGGGACTAGCTCCCACAGATACGCAGTATTTT. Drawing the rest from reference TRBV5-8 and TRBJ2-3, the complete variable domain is EAGVTQSPTHLIKTRGQQATLRCSPISGHTSVYWYQQALGLGLQFLLWYDEGEERNRGNFPPRFSGRQFPNYSSELNVNALELEDSALYLCASSSGLAPTDTQYFGPGTRLTVL.

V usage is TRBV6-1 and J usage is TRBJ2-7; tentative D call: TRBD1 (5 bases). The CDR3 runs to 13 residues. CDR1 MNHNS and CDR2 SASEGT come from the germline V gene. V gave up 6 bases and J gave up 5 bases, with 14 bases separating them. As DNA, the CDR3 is TGTGCCAGCAGCTTTATTCAGGGAAACGAGCAGTACTTC. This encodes CASSFIQGNEQYF.

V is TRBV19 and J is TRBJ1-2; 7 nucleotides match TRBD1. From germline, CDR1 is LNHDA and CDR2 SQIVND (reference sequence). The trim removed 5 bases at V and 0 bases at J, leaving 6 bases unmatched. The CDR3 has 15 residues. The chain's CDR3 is CASSLPGGSNYGYTF. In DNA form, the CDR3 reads TGTGCCAGTAGTCTCCCAGGGGGTTCTAACTATGGCTACACCTTC.

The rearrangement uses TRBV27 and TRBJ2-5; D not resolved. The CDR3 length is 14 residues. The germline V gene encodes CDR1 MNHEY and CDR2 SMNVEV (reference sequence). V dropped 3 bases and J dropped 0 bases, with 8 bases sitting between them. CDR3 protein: CASSLFRNQETQYF. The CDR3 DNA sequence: TGTGCCAGCAGTTTGTTCAGAAACCAAGAGACCCAGTACTTC.

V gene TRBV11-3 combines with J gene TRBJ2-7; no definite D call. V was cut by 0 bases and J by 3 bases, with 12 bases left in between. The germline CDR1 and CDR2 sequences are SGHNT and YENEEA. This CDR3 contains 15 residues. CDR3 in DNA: TGTGCCAGCAGCTTAGAGGCTAGTACCCTCTACGAGCAGTACTTC. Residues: CASSLEASTLYEQYF.

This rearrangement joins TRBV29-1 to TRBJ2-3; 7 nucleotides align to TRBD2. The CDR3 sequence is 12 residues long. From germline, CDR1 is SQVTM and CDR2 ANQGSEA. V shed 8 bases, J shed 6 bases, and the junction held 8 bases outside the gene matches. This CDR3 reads CSPWGGRDTQYF. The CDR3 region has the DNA TGCAGCCCGTGGGGGGGGAGGGATACGCAGTATTTT.